Listed below are T cell receptor beta chains from one sample, sequenced in a study of T-cell reconstitution after alpha-beta-depleted transplantation in children. TCRdb independently ran MiXCR on the PCR reads; one entry per CDR3 protein. The table records 200,000 to 300,000 distinct CDR3 sequences, roughly 8.2% of them present only once. Sequenced material: PBMCs, mostly from graft donor cells, taken 180 days after TCRalphabeta/CD19-depleted stem cell transplant. These receptors came from a male patient younger than 18 who had a stem cell transplant for acute lymphoblastic leukemia, so the T cells may come from the graft donor. Both conserved end residues are part of each CDR3. The D gene is left open where the match is weak. Clone size is stated in some rows and not others, as once, few, many or a class when expanded.

cdr3_nt cdr3_aa j_call v_call clone_size cdr3_length d_call
TGTGCCAGCAGTTACTCGACTAAACAGGGTCCCAACACCGGGGAGCTGTTTTTT CASSYSTKQGPNTGELFF TRBJ2-2 TRBV6-2/TRBV6-3 many 18 .
TGTGCCAGCGAAGCCAGGGACTCCTACGAGCAGTACTTC CASEARDSYEQYF TRBJ2-7 TRBV3-1 many 13 .
TGCAGCGTTCGGGGGGTTCTCACAGATACGCAGTATTTT CSVRGVLTDTQYF TRBJ2-3 TRBV29-1 many 13 TRBD2
TGTGCCAGTAGTATAGCCGGGACAATTTACAATGAGCAGTTCTTC CASSIAGTIYNEQFF TRBJ2-1 TRBV19 . 15 .
TGTGCCAGCAGCGTAGTGGTTAGCCCGAACACCGGGGAGCTGTTTTTT CASSVVVSPNTGELFF TRBJ2-2 TRBV9 many 16 .
TGCAGTGCTAGATCCGGACGACAGTACCAAGAGACCCAGTACTTC CSARSGRQYQETQYF TRBJ2-5 TRBV20-1 many 15 .
TGTGCCAGCCGACCCGAGAGGGCTCTCTCTGGGGCCAACGTCCTGACTTTC CASRPERALSGANVLTF TRBJ2-6 TRBV2 many 17 .
TGTGCCAGCAGCAGCCAGGGTGTGTTGGCGGGGGGCCTCACCGGGGAGCTGTTTTTT CASSSQGVLAGGLTGELFF TRBJ2-2 TRBV5-6 many 19 TRBD2
TGCGCCAGCAGCTTGGGCCGGGACTACGAGCAGTACTTC CASSLGRDYEQYF TRBJ2-7 TRBV5-1 many 13 .
TGTGCCAGCAGCTTATTATATGGGCTAGCGGGAGGAGGGAATGAGCAGTTCTTC CASSLLYGLAGGGNEQFF TRBJ2-1 TRBV7-6 many 18 TRBD2
TGCGCCAGCAGCCTCCTAGGTTCTTTGGTGATGAACACTGAAGCTTTCTTT CASSLLGSLVMNTEAFF TRBJ1-1 TRBV5-1 many 17 .
TGTGCCAGCAGTCAGGACAGGGGGACTCAGCCCCAGCATTTT CASSQDRGTQPQHF TRBJ1-5 TRBV6-2/TRBV6-3 many 14 TRBD1
TGCAGTGCTCGACTTAGCGGGAGTTTCCCTTACAATGAGCAGTTCTTC CSARLSGSFPYNEQFF TRBJ2-1 TRBV20-1 many 16 TRBD2
TGTGCCAGCAGCTTATGGACTCGAGATACGCAGTATTTT CASSLWTRDTQYF TRBJ2-3 TRBV7-2 many 13 .
TGCGCCAGCAGCCCGCAGGGTGACACTGAAGCTTTCTTT CASSPQGDTEAFF TRBJ1-1 TRBV5-1 many 13 .
TGTGCCAGCAGTTTCTCCTTCTACGAGCAGTACTTC CASSFSFYEQYF TRBJ2-7 TRBV28 many 12 .
TGTGCCAGCAGTTTAACCCGGAGACGGTCGAACACTGAAGCTTTCTTT CASSLTRRRSNTEAFF TRBJ1-1 TRBV12-3/TRBV12-4 many 16 .
TGTGCCAGCGGACTAGCGGTGGAGCAGTACTTC CASGLAVEQYF TRBJ2-7 TRBV6-1 . 11 TRBD2
TGTGCCAGCAGCGAAGTCGGGAACACTGAAGCTTTCTTT CASSEVGNTEAFF TRBJ1-1 TRBV7-9 many 13 .
TGCGCCAGTGGACTAGCGGGGGGTCTACTCACAGATACGCAGTATTTT CASGLAGGLLTDTQYF TRBJ2-3 TRBV5-1 many 16 TRBD2
TGTGCCACCAGCGAGGAAGGCTACGAGCAGTACTTC CATSEEGYEQYF TRBJ2-7 TRBV24-1 many 12 .
TGTGCCAGCAGCTCGGCCGGGACTAGCGGTTCCTACGAGCAGTACTTC CASSSAGTSGSYEQYF TRBJ2-7 TRBV7-2 many 16 TRBD2
TGCGCCAGCAGCTTGGGACAGGCCCCTGGCCAGCCCCAGCATTTT CASSLGQAPGQPQHF TRBJ1-5 TRBV5-1 many 15 .
TGTGCTAGTGGTTTGCCTGGACAGGGAACCTACGAGCAGTACTTC CASGLPGQGTYEQYF TRBJ2-7 TRBV12-5 many 15 TRBD1
TGTGCCAGCAGCCCCGAACGGGGGGTCACCGGGGAGCTGTTTTTT CASSPERGVTGELFF TRBJ2-2 TRBV7-8 many 15 TRBD2
TGTGCCAGCAGTCCGGGACAGGGGCTCTCTGGGGCCAACGTCCTGACTTTC CASSPGQGLSGANVLTF TRBJ2-6 TRBV6-2/TRBV6-3 many 17 TRBD1
TGTGCCAGCCTCGGGACTAGCATATTCGAAAGGGGGCAGTATTTT CASLGTSIFERGQYF TRBJ2-3 TRBV6-2/TRBV6-3 many 15 TRBD2
TGTGCCAGCAGCCTGGGGACCCGAGGCAATCAGCCCCAGCATTTT CASSLGTRGNQPQHF TRBJ1-5 TRBV7-2 many 15 .
TGTGCCAGCAGCTCGGGCAGCCCAACTAATGAAAAACTGTTTTTT CASSSGSPTNEKLFF TRBJ1-4 TRBV7-2 many 15 .
TGCGCCAGCAGCCTCCGGGACAGGGACACTGAAGCTTTCTTT CASSLRDRDTEAFF TRBJ1-1 TRBV5-1 many 14 TRBD1
TGTGCCAGCAGCACTCAGCGGGAGGGCCGTGATACGCAGTATTTT CASSTQREGRDTQYF TRBJ2-3 TRBV2 once 15 TRBD2
TGTGCCAGCAGTTACTCTGACAGGGGTTCCATATATTTT CASSYSDRGSIYF TRBJ1-3 TRBV6-5 many 13 TRBD1
TGTGCCAGCTCCGGGCCGTCTCAAGAGACCCAGTACTTC CASSGPSQETQYF TRBJ2-5 TRBV6-1 many 13 .
TGCGCCAGCAGCTTGCCAAGGGACAGGGTTCGGTCCTACAATGAGCAGTTCTTC CASSLPRDRVRSYNEQFF TRBJ2-1 TRBV5-1 many 18 TRBD1
TGTGCCAGCAGCAGGGGACAGGTCTACGAGCAGTACTTC CASSRGQVYEQYF TRBJ2-7 TRBV5-4 . 13 TRBD1
TGTGCCAGCTCACCATTATTAGCGGGCGAGCAGTACTTC CASSPLLAGEQYF TRBJ2-7 TRBV18 many 13 TRBD2
TGTGCCAGTAGTACACAAACAGGGGTAGAGACCCAGTACTTC CASSTQTGVETQYF TRBJ2-5 TRBV19 . 14 TRBD1
TGTGCCAGCAGTTACTCTTCACGGCCCGGGGAGCTGTTTTTT CASSYSSRPGELFF TRBJ2-2 TRBV6-5 many 14 .
TGTGCCAGCAGTCAACAGGGGCGGGGAGAGACCCAGTACTTC CASSQQGRGETQYF TRBJ2-5 TRBV28 many 14 .
TGTGCCAGCAGCCTTGGTTTGGGCGTGGATACGCAGTATTTT CASSLGLGVDTQYF TRBJ2-3 TRBV9 many 14 .
. CASPGAQPLETPYILRRTIYF TRBJ1-3 TRBV7-2 few 21 .
TGTGCCAGCAGCTTATCTAGGGGCAAAAACATTCAGTACTTC CASSLSRGKNIQYF TRBJ2-4 TRBV7-2 many 14 .